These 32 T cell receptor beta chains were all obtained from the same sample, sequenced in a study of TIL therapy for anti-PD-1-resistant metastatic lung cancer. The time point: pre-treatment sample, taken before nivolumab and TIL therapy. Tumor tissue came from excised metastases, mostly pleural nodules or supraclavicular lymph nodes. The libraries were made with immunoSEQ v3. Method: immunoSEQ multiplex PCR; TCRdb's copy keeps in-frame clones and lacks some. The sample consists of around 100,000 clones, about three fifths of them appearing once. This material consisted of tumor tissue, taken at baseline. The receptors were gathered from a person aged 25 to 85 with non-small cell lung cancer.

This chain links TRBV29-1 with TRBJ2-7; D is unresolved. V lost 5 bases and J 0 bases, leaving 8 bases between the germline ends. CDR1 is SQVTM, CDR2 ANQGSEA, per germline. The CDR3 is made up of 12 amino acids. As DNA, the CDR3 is TGCAGCGTTAAGCGTACCTCCTACGAGCAGTACTTC. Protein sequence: CSVKRTSYEQYF.

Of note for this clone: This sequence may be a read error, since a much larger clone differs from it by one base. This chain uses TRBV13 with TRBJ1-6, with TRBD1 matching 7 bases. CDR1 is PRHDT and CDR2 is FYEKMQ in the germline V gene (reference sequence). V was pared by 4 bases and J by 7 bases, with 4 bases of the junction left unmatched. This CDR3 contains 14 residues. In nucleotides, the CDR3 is TGTGCCAGCAGCTCCGGGACAGCCAATTCACCCCTCCACTTT. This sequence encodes CASSSGTANSPLHF. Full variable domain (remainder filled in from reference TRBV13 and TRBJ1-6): AAGVIQSPRHLIKEKRETATLKCYPIPRHDTVYWYQQGPGQDPQFLISFYEKMQSDKGSIPDRFSAQQFSDYHSELNMSSLELGDSALYFCASSSGTANSPLHFGNGTRLTVT.

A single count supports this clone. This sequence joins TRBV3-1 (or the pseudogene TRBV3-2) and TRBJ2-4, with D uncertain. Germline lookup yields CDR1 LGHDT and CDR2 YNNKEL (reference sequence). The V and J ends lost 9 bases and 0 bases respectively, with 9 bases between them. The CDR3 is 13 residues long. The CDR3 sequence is CASGVVAKNIQYF. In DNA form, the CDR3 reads TGTGCCAGTGGAGTTGTAGCCAAAAACATTCAGTACTTC.

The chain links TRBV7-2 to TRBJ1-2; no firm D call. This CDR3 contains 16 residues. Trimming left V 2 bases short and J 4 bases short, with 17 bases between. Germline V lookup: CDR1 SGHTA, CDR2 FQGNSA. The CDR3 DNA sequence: TGTGCCAGCAGCTTATCATCCGCAGGCGCAACCTATGGCTACACCTTC. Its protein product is CASSLSSAGATYGYTF. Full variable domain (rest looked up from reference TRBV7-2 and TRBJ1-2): GAGVSQSPSNKVTEKGKDVELRCDPISGHTALYWYRQSLGQGLEFLIYFQGNSAPDKSGLPSDRFSAERTGGSVSTLTIQRTQQEDSAVYLCASSLSSAGATYGYTFGSGTRLTVV.

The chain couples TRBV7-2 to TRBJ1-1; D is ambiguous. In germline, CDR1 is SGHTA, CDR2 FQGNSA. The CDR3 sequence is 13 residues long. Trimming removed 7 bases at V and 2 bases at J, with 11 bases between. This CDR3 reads CASNYRANTEAFF. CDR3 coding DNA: TGTGCCAGCAACTACCGGGCCAACACTGAAGCTTTCTTT.

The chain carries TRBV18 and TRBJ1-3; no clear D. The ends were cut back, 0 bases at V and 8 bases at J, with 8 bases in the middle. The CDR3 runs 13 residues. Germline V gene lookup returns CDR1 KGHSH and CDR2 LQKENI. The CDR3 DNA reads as TGTGCCAGCTCACCACCGGTCGGGGACACCATATATTTT. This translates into CASSPPVGDTIYF.

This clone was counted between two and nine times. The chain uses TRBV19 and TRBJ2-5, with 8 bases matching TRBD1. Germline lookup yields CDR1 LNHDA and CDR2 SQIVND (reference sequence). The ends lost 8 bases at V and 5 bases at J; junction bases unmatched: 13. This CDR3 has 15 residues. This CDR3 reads CASGAWAGGAETQYF. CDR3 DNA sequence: TGTGCCAGTGGGGCCTGGGCAGGGGGCGCCGAGACCCAGTACTTC.

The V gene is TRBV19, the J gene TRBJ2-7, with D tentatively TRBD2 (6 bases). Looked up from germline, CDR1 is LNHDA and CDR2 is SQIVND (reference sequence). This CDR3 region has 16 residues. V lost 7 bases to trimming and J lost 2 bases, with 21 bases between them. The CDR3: CASKSGVLSPTYEQYF. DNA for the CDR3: TGTGCCAGTAAATCGGGGGTCTTGTCGCCAACCTACGAGCAGTACTTC.

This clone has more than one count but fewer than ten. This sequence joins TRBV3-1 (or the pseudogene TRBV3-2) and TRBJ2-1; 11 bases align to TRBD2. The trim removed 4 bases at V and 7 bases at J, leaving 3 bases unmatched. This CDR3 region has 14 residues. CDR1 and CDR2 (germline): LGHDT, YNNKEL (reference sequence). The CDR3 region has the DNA TGTGCCAGCAGCCTCCGGACTAGCGGGAATGAGCAGTTCTTC. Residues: CASSLRTSGNEQFF.

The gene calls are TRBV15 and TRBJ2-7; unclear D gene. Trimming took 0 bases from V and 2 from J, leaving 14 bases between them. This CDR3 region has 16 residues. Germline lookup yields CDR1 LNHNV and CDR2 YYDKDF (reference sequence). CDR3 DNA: TGTGCCACCAGCAGAGATATGGCTGATGGAACCTACGAGCAGTACTTC. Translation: CATSRDMADGTYEQYF.

The CDR3: CASSMDSTYEQYF. In DNA form, the CDR3 reads TGTGCCAGCAGCATGGACAGTACCTACGAGCAGTACTTC. The chain combines TRBV7-8 with TRBJ2-7; D may be TRBD1 (6 bases). In germline, CDR1 is SGHVS, CDR2 FQNEAQ. CDR3 length: 13 residues. V lost 5 bases and J lost 2, with 10 bases in between.

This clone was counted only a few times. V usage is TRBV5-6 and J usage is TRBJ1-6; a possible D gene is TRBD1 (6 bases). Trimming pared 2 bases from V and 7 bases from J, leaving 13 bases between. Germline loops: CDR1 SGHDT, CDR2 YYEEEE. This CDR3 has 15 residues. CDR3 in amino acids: CASSFTGGANSPLHF. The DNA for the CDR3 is TGTGCCAGCAGCTTCACCGGGGGGGCGAATTCACCCCTCCACTTT.

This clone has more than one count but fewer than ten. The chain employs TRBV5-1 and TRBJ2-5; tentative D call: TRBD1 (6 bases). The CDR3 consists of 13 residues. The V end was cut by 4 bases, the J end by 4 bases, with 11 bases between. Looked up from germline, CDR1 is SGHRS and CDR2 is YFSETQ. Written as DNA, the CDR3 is TGCGCCAGCAGCACCGGGACAAGAGAGACCCAGTACTTC. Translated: CASSTGTRETQYF. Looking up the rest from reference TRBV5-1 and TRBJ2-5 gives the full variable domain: KAGVTQTPRYLIKTRGQQVTLSCSPISGHRSVSWYQQTPGQGLQFLFEYFSETQRNKGNFPGRFSGRQFSNSRSEMNVSTLELGDSALYLCASSTGTRETQYFGPGTRLLVL.

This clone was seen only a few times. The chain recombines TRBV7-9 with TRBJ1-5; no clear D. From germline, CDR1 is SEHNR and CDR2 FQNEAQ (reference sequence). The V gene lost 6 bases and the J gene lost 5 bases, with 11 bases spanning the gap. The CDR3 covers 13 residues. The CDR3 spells CASSLEGHQPQHF. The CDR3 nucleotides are TGTGCCAGCAGTCTGGAGGGCCATCAGCCCCAGCATTTT.

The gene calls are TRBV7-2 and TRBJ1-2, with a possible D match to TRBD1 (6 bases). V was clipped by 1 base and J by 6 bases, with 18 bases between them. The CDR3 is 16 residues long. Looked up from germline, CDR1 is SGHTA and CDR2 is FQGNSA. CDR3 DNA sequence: TGTGCCAGCAGCTTAGGGGCGGCGGTAGGGGGACATGGCTACACCTTC. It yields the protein CASSLGAAVGGHGYTF.

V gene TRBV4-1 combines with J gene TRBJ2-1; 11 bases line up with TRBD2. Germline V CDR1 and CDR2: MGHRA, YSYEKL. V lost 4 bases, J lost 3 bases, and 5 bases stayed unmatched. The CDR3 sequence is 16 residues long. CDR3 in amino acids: CASSPTSGDIYNEQFF. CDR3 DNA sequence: TGCGCCAGCAGCCCGACTAGCGGGGATATCTACAATGAGCAGTTCTTC.

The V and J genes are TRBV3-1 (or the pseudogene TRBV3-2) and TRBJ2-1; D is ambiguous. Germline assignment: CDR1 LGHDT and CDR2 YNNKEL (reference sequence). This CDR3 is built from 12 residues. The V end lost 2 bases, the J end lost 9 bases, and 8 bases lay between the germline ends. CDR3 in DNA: TGTGCCAGCAGCCAACAGGTGGGTGAGCAGTTCTTC. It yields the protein CASSQQVGEQFF.

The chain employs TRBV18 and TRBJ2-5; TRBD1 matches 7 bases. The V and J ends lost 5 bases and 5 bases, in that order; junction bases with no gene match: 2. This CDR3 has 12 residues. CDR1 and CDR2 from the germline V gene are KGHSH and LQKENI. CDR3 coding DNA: TGTGCCAGCTCAACAGGGGAGGAGACCCAGTACTTC. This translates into CASSTGEETQYF.

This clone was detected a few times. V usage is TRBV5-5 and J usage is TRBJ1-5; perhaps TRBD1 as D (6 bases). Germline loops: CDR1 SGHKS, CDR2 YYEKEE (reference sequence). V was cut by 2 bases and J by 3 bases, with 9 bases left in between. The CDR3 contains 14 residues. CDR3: CASSFGTHNQPQHF. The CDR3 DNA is TGTGCCAGCAGCTTCGGGACACACAATCAGCCCCAGCATTTT. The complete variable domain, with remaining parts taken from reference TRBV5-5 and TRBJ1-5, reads DAGVTQSPTHLIKTRGQQVTLRCSPISGHKSVSWYQQVLGQGPQFIFQYYEKEERGRGNFPDRFSARQFPNYSSELNVNALLLGDSALYLCASSFGTHNQPQHFGDGTRLSIL.

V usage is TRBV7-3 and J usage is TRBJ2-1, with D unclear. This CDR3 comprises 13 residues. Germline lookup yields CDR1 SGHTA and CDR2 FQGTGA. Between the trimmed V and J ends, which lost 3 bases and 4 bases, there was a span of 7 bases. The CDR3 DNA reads TGTGCCAGCAGCTTCCAAAGTTACAATGAGCAGTTCTTC. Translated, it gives CASSFQSYNEQFF.

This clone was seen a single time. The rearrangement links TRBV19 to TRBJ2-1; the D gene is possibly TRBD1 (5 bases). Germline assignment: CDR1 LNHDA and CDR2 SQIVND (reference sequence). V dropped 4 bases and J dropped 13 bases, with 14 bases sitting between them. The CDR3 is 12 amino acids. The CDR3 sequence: CASSTDGRVQFF. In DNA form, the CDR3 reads TGTGCCAGTAGTACCGACGGCAGGGTACAGTTCTTC.

This CDR3 is CASSKRDRRSHGYTF. The CDR3 DNA is TGTGCCAGCAGTAAAAGGGACAGGCGATCTCATGGCTACACCTTC. V gene TRBV6-5 combines with J gene TRBJ1-2; 8 positions match TRBD1. CDR3 length: 15 residues. The V gene end was trimmed by 5 bases and the J gene end by 6 bases; junction bases not matched to a gene: 11. CDR1 and CDR2 (germline): MNHEY, SVGAGI.

This CDR3 reads CAWSVGLAANYEQYF. Written as DNA, the CDR3 is TGTGCCTGGAGTGTAGGACTAGCGGCTAACTACGAGCAGTACTTC. The chain joins TRBV30 to TRBJ2-7; 10 bases are a match to TRBD2. This CDR3 spans 15 amino acids. The trim removed 0 bases at V and 3 bases at J, leaving 5 bases unmatched. CDR1 is GTSNPN, CDR2 SVGIG, per germline (reference sequence).

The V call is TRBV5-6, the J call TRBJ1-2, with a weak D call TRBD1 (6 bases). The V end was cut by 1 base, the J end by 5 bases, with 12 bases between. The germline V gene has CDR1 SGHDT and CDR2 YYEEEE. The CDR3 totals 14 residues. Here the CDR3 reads CASSLNRVSYGYTF. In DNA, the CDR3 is TGTGCCAGCAGCTTGAACAGGGTATCTTATGGCTACACCTTC.

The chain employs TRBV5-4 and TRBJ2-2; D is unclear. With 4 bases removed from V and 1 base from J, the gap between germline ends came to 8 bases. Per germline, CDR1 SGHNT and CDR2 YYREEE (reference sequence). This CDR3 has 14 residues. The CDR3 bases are TGTGCCAGCAGCGAGTTGGTGAACACCGGGGAGCTGTTTTTT. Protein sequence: CASSELVNTGELFF.

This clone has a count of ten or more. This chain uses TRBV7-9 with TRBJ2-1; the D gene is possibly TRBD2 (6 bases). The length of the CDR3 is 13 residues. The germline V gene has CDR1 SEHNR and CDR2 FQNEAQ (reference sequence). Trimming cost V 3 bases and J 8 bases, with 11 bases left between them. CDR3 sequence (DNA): TGTGCCAGCAGCTTCGGGGGAACCTATGAGCAGTTCTTC. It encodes CASSFGGTYEQFF.

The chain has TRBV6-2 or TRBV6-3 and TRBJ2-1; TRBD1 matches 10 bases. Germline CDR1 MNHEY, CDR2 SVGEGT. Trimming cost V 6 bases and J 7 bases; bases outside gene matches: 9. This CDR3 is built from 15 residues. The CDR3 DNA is TGTGCCAGCAGCTCTAGGGACAGGGGTGGAAATGAGCAGTTCTTC. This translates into CASSSRDRGGNEQFF.

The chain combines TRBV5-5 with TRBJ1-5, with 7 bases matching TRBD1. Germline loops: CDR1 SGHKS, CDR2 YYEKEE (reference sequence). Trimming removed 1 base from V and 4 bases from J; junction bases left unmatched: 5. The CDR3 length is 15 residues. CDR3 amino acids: CASSLLAGGNQPQHF. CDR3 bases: TGTGCCAGCAGCTTGTTAGCAGGGGGGAATCAGCCCCAGCATTTT.

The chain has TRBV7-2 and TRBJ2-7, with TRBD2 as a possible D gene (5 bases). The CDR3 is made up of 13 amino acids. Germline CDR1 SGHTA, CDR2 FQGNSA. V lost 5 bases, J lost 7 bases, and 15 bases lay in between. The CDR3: CASSPGTPGEQYF. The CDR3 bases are TGTGCCAGCAGCCCGGGAACCCCGGGAGAGCAGTACTTC.

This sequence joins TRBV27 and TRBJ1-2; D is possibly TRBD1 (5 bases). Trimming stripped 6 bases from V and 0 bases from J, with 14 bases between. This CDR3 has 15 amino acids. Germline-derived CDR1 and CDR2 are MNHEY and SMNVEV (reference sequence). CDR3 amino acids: CASRRVQGANYGYTF. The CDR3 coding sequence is TGTGCCAGCAGGCGCGTGCAGGGAGCTAACTATGGCTACACCTTC.

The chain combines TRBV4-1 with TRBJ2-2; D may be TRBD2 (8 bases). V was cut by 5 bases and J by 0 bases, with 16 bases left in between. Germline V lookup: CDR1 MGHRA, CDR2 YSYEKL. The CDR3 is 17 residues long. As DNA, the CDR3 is TGCGCCAGCAGCGGGCGTAGCGGGACAGCGAACACCGGGGAGCTGTTTTTT. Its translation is CASSGRSGTANTGELFF.

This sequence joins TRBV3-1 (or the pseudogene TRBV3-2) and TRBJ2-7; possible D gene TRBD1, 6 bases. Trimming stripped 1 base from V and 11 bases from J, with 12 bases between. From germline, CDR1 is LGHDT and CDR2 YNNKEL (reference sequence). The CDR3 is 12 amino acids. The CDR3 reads CASSQGLGAKYF. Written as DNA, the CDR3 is TGTGCCAGCAGCCAAGGGCTGGGGGCCAAGTACTTC.